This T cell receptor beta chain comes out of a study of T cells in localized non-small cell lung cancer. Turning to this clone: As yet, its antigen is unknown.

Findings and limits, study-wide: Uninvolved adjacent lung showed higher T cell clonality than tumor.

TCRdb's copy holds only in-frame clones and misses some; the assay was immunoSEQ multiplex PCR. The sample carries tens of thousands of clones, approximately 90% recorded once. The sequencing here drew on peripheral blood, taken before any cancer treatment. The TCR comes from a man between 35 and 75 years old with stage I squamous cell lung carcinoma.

CDR3 bases: TGTGCCAGCAGAATAAGCAGGCAGCCCACTGAAGCTTTCTTT. Translated: CASRISRQPTEAFF. This chain joins TRBV28 and TRBJ1-1; no reliable D call. Trimming pared 6 bases from V and 4 bases from J, leaving 15 bases between. The CDR3 is 14 residues long. In germline, CDR1 is MDHEN, CDR2 SYDVKM.